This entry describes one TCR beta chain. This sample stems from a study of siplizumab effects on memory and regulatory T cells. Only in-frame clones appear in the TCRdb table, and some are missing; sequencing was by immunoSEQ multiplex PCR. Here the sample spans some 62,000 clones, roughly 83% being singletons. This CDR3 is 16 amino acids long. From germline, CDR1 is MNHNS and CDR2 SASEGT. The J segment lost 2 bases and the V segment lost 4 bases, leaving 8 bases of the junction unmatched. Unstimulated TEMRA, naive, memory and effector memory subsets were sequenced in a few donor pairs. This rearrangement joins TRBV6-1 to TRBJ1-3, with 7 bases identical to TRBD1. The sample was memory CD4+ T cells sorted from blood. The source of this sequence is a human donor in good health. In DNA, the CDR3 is TGTGCCAGCAGTGCGAGACAGGGTCGCGCTGGAAACACCATATATTTT. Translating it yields CASSARQGRAGNTIYF.